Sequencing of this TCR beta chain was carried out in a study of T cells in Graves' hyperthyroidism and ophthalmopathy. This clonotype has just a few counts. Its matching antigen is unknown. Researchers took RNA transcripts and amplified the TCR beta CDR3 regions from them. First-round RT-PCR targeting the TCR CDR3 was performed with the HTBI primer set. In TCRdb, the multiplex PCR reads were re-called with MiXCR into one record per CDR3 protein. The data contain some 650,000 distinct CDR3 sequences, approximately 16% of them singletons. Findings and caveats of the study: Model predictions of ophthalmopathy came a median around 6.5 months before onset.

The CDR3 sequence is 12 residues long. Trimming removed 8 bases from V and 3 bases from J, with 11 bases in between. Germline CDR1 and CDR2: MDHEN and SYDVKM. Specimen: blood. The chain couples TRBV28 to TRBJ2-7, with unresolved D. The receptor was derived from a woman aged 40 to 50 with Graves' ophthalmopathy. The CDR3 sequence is CASSLHDYEQYF. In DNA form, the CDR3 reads TGTGCCAGCTCGCTTCACGACTACGAGCAGTACTTC.